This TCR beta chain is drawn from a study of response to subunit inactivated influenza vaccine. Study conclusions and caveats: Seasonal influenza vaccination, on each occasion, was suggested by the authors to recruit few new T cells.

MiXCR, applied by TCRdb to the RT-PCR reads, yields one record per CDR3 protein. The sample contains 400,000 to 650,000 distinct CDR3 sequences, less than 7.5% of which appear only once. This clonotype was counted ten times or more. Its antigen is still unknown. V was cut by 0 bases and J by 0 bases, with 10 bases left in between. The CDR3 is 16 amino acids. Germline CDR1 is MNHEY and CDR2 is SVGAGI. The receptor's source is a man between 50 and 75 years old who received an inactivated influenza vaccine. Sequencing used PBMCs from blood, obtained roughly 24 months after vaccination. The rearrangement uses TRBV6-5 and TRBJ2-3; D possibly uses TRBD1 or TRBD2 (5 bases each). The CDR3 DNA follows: TGTGCCAGCAGTTACTCGTCTTGGGGGAGCACAGATACGCAGTATTTT. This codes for CASSYSSWGSTDTQYF.